One and the same sample provided the 16 T cell receptor beta chains below, sequenced in a study of technical replicates of blood from several donors. Measured with immunoSEQ multiplex PCR; TCRdb has only the in-frame clones, and not every one. The table includes roughly 70,000 clones, roughly 92% detected once. Sample: PBMCs. The receptors here all came from a human donor in good health. Some clones in this sample may be carry-over from other donors' samples.

The V gene is TRBV19, the J gene TRBJ2-1; 9 positions agree with TRBD2. CDR3 length equals 14 residues. Germline trimming cut 3 bases from V and 9 bases from J; bases unmatched to any gene: 6. Germline assignment: CDR1 LNHDA and CDR2 SQIVND (reference sequence). CDR3: CASSMGLADLEQFF. The CDR3 bases are TGTGCCAGTAGTATGGGACTAGCTGATCTTGAGCAGTTCTTC.

This sequence joins TRBV27 and TRBJ2-3; D is unresolved. Looked up from germline, CDR1 is MNHEY and CDR2 is SMNVEV (reference sequence). V was clipped by 6 bases and J by 0 bases, with 13 bases between them. CDR3 length: 15 amino acids. CDR3 sequence: CASSSLGGSTDTQYF. CDR3 DNA sequence: TGTGCCAGCAGCTCCCTAGGCGGTAGCACAGATACGCAGTATTTT.

The V and J genes are TRBV5-4 and TRBJ1-1; TRBD1 aligns across 7 bases. CDR1 and CDR2 from the germline V gene are SGHNT and YYREEE (reference sequence). With V trimmed by 4 bases and J by 1 base, 7 bases remained unmatched. This CDR3 comprises 15 residues. The DNA for the CDR3 is TGTGCCAGCAGCGTCGTGAGGGGGCCGAACACTGAAGCTTTCTTT. It yields the protein CASSVVRGPNTEAFF.

The chain recombines TRBV5-5 with TRBJ2-5; 9 bases line up with TRBD2. Germline assignment: CDR1 SGHKS and CDR2 YYEKEE (reference sequence). The J segment lost 5 bases and the V segment lost 0 bases, leaving 5 bases of the junction unmatched. This CDR3 region has 15 residues. The CDR3 loop is CASSLDGGGAETQYF. In nucleotides, the CDR3 is TGTGCCAGCAGCTTGGATGGCGGGGGGGCCGAGACCCAGTACTTC.

This clone was recorded once. This rearrangement joins TRBV29-1 to TRBJ1-1; D is undetermined. The CDR3 loop spans 12 amino acids. Trimming removed 3 bases at V and 11 bases at J, with 16 bases between. Germline CDR1 is SQVTM and CDR2 is ANQGSEA. The CDR3 region is CSVEFEAANAFF. The DNA for the CDR3 is TGCAGCGTTGAGTTCGAGGCAGCTAACGCTTTCTTT.

The genes are TRBV5-5 and TRBJ2-7; the match to TRBD1 covers 9 bases. From germline, CDR1 is SGHKS and CDR2 YYEKEE (reference sequence). The CDR3 extends over 15 amino acids. The trim removed 4 bases at V and 5 bases at J, leaving 10 bases unmatched. In DNA, the CDR3 is TGTGCCAGCAGCCTAGGGGACAGGGAGTACGACGAGCAGTACTTC. Translated: CASSLGDREYDEQYF. Combining the CDR3 with reference TRBV5-5 and TRBJ2-7 gives the whole variable domain DAGVTQSPTHLIKTRGQQVTLRCSPISGHKSVSWYQQVLGQGPQFIFQYYEKEERGRGNFPDRFSARQFPNYSSELNVNALLLGDSALYLCASSLGDREYDEQYFGPGTRLTVT.

The CDR3 DNA reads TGTGCCAGTAGGGCCTCCGGGGTGGGGGGCTCCTACAATGAGCAGTTCTTC. This sequence encodes CASRASGVGGSYNEQFF. The V call is TRBV19, the J call TRBJ2-1; D perhaps matches TRBD2 (6 bases). V gave up 6 bases and J gave up 0 bases, with 18 bases separating them. The germline V gene has CDR1 LNHDA and CDR2 SQIVND (reference sequence). CDR3 length: 17 residues. Full variable domain (outside the CDR3, taken from reference TRBV19 and TRBJ2-1): DGGITQSPKYLFRKEGQNVTLSCEQNLNHDAMYWYRQDPGQGLRLIYYSQIVNDFQKGDIAEGYSVSREKKESFPLTVTSAQKNPTAFYLCASRASGVGGSYNEQFFGPGTRLTVL.

The genes are TRBV18 and TRBJ1-5; D is undetermined. CDR3 length equals 15 residues. Looked up from germline, CDR1 is KGHSH and CDR2 is LQKENI. The germline V and J ends were trimmed by 2 bases and 3 bases, with 11 bases remaining between them. The CDR3 loop is CASSPTVVDNQPQHF. Written as DNA, the CDR3 is TGTGCCAGCTCACCAACGGTAGTCGACAATCAGCCCCAGCATTTT.

The chain employs TRBV7-9 and TRBJ1-6; a possible D gene is TRBD1 (6 bases). The germline V gene has CDR1 SEHNR and CDR2 FQNEAQ (reference sequence). Between the trimmed V and J ends, which lost 5 bases and 11 bases, there was a span of 19 bases. CDR3 length equals 15 residues. The DNA of the CDR3 is TGTGCCAGCAGCCCAACAACAGGGCCATGGACACCCCTCCACTTT. Translation gives CASSPTTGPWTPLHF.

This chain connects TRBV7-7 to TRBJ2-7, with 10 nucleotides matching TRBD1. J was trimmed by 5 bases and V by 6 bases; bases with no gene match: 4. The germline V gene encodes CDR1 SSHAT and CDR2 FNYEAQ (reference sequence). The CDR3 extends over 13 amino acids. The CDR3, as DNA: TGTGCCAGCAGTCGGGACAGGGGAGACGAGCAGTACTTC. Translating gives CASSRDRGDEQYF.

This rearrangement joins TRBV7-6 to TRBJ2-2, with TRBD2 matching over 16 bases. Germline CDR1 reads SGHVS; CDR2 reads FNYEAQ. The J segment lost 4 bases and the V segment lost 5 bases, leaving 7 bases of the junction unmatched. The CDR3 covers 18 residues. The CDR3 coding sequence is TGTGCCAGCAGCCGGGGACTAGCGGGAGGGCCAGGCACCGGGGAGCTGTTTTTT. Its protein product is CASSRGLAGGPGTGELFF.

V is TRBV30 and J is TRBJ1-2; no clear D gene. The V and J ends lost 4 bases and 2 bases respectively, with 8 bases between them. The CDR3 spans 12 residues. Germline CDR1 GTSNPN, CDR2 SVGIG (reference sequence). CDR3 in amino acids: CAWTPGNYGYTF. The CDR3 nucleotides are TGTGCCTGGACCCCCGGGAACTATGGCTACACCTTC.

This clone has ten or more counts. This sequence joins TRBV2 and TRBJ1-1; D is unresolved. Germline loops: CDR1 SNHLY, CDR2 FYNNEI. Trimming pared 8 bases from V and 1 base from J, leaving 11 bases between. The CDR3 covers 13 residues. In DNA form, the CDR3 reads TGTGCCAGCCATGGTGCGTCGAACACTGAAGCTTTCTTT. This translates into CASHGASNTEAFF.

The gene calls are TRBV20-1 and TRBJ2-7, with 9 bases matching TRBD2. CDR1 is DFQATT and CDR2 is SNEGSKA in the germline V gene (reference sequence). Trimming removed 7 bases from V and 4 bases from J; junction bases left unmatched: 2. This CDR3 is 11 amino acids long. CDR3: CSVTSGYEQYF. In nucleotides, the CDR3 is TGCAGTGTGACTAGCGGTTACGAGCAGTACTTC.

V usage is TRBV7-6 and J usage is TRBJ2-5; 9 bases fit TRBD2. Germline-derived CDR1 and CDR2 are SGHVS and FNYEAQ. Trimming cost V 1 base and J 2 bases; bases outside gene matches: 5. This CDR3 region has 16 residues. The CDR3 here is CASSLGLAGTQETQYF. DNA for the CDR3: TGTGCCAGCAGCTTAGGGCTAGCGGGGACTCAAGAGACCCAGTACTTC.

The V and J genes are TRBV5-7 and TRBJ2-7; the match to TRBD1 covers 7 bases. TRBV5-7 is an open reading frame whose function is uncertain. V was pared by 5 bases and J by 3 bases, with 8 bases of the junction left unmatched. This CDR3 has 14 amino acids. In DNA, the CDR3 is TGTGCCAGCAGGGGAGAGGACAGGAGCTACGAGCAGTACTTC. Encoded protein: CASRGEDRSYEQYF.